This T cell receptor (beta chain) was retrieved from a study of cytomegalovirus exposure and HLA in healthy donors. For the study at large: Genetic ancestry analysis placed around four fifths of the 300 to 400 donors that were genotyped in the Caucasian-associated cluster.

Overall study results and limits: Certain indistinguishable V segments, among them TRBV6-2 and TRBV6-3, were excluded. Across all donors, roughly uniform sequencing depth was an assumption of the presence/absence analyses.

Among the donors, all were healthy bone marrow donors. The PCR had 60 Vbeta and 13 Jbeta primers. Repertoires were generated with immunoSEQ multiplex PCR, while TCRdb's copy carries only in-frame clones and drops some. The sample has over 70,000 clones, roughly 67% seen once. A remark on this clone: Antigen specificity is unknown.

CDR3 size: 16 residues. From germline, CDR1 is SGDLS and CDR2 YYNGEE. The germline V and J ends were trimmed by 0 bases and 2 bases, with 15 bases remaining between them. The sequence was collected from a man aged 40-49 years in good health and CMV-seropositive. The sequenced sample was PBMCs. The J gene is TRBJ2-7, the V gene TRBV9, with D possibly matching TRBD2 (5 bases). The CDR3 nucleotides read TGTGCCAGCAGCGTAGGGTTTGAGGGATCACCCTACGAGCAGTACTTC. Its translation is CASSVGFEGSPYEQYF.